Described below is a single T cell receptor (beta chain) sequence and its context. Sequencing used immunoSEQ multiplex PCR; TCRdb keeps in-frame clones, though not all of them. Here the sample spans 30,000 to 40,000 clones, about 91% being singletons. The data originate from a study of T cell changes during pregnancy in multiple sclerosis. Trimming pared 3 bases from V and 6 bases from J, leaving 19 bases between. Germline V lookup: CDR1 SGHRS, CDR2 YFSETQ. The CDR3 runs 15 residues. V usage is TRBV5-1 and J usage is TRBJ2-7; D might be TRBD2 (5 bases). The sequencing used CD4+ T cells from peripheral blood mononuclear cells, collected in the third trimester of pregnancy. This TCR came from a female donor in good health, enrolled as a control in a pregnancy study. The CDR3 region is CASSSVGSQGLEQYF. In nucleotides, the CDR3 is TGCGCCAGCAGCTCGGTGGGGTCCCAAGGACTCGAGCAGTACTTC.